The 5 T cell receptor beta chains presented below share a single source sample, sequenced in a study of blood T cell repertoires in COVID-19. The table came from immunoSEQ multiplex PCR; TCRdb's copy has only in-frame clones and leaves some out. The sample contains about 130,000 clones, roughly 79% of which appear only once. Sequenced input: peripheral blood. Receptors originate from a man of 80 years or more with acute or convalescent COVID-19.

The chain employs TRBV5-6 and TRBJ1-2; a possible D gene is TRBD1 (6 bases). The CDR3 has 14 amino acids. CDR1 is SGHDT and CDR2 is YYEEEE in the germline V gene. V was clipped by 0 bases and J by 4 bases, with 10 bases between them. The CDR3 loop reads CASSLGRGRYGYTF. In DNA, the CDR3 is TGTGCCAGCAGCTTGGGCAGGGGACGCTATGGCTACACCTTC.

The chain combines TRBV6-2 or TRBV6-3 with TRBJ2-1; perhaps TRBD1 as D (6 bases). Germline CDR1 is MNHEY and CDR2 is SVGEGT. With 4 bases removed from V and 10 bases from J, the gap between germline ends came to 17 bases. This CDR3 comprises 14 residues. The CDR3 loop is CASSSTRTANEQFF. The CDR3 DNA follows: TGTGCCAGCAGTTCAACCCGGACAGCCAACGAGCAGTTCTTC.

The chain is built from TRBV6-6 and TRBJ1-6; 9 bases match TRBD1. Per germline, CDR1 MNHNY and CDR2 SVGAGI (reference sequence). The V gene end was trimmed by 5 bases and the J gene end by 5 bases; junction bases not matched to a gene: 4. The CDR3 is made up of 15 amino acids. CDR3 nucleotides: TGTGCCAGCAGTCCTACAGGGGGCGATAATTCACCCCTCCACTTT. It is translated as CASSPTGGDNSPLHF.

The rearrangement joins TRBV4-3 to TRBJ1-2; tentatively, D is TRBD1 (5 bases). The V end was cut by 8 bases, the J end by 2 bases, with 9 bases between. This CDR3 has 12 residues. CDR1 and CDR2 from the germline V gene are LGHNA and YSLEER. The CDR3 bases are TGCGCCAGCGGGGACTCCAACTATGGCTACACCTTC. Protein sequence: CASGDSNYGYTF.

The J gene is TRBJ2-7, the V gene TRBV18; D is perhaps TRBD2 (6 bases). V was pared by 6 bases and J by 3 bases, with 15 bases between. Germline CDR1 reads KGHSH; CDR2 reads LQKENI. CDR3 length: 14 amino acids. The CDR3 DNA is TGTGCCAGCTCTGTTACTGGGGGGATCTACGAGCAGTACTTC. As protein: CASSVTGGIYEQYF. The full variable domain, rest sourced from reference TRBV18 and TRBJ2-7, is NAGVMQNPRHLVRRRGQEARLRCSPMKGHSHVYWYRQLPEEGLKFMVYLQKENIIDESGMPKERFSAEFPKEGPSILRIQQVVRGDSAAYFCASSVTGGIYEQYFGPGTRLTVT.